Shown below are 10 T cell receptor beta chains from a single sample sequenced in a study of TIL therapy for anti-PD-1-resistant metastatic lung cancer (dated by TCRdb to the early 2020s). TCR beta CDR3 regions were amplified from genomic DNA with the immunoSEQ v3 hsTCRB kit using bias-controlled multiplex PCR. In its TCRdb copy, this immuneACCESS table keeps in-frame sequences only and misses some clones. Where compared with another copy, unresolved V genes explain less than half of these, and the others have no known cause. Here the sample has about 36,000 clones; roughly 80% occur a single time. Under 7.5% of the sample is held by the ten biggest clonotypes. The time point tag for this specimen amounts to: pre-treatment sample, taken before nivolumab and TIL therapy. Source: blood, taken at baseline. The receptors originated from a person aged 30 to 80 with non-small cell lung cancer.

This chain connects TRBV5-5 to TRBJ2-1, with 9 bases identical to TRBD1. CDR3 length equals 15 residues. The V segment lost 5 bases and the J segment 4 bases; nucleotides outside the gene matches: 7. The germline CDR1 and CDR2 sequences are SGHKS and YYEKEE (reference sequence). The CDR3 loop is CASRNLGTGYNEQFF. The CDR3 DNA sequence: TGTGCCAGCAGGAACCTCGGGACAGGGTACAATGAGCAGTTCTTC.

This chain uses TRBV28 with TRBJ1-1; no definite D call. CDR3 length equals 14 residues. Germline values: CDR1 MDHEN, CDR2 SYDVKM. Trimming took 2 bases from V and 2 from J, leaving 9 bases between them. The CDR3 DNA is TGTGCCAGCAGTTTAGTGCAGACCAACACTGAAGCTTTCTTT. Residues: CASSLVQTNTEAFF.

A note on this clone: No conserved phenylalanine or tryptophan is present at the end of the CDR3, so a read error is the likely explanation. This chain connects TRBV5-6 to TRBJ1-2, with D unresolved. With 4 bases removed from V and 4 bases from J, the gap between germline ends came to 14 bases. The CDR3 runs 14 residues. In germline, CDR1 is SGHDT, CDR2 YYEEEE. CDR3 nucleotides: TGTGCCAGCAGCCCCCGTGGAGGGCTCTATGGCTACACCCTC. This codes for CASSPRGGLYGYTL.

J is TRBJ1-2 and V is TRBV29-1; D is ambiguous. The CDR3 sequence is 13 residues long. V shed 3 bases and J shed 7 bases, with 15 bases lying between them. CDR1 is SQVTM, CDR2 ANQGSEA, per germline. The CDR3 DNA reads TGCAGCGTTGATAGTCGGCTCACGGGTGGCTACACCTTC. Its protein is CSVDSRLTGGYTF.

The rearrangement joins TRBV7-2 to TRBJ1-3; TRBD1 agrees at 8 bases. The CDR3 contains 16 residues. Germline assignment: CDR1 SGHTA and CDR2 FQGNSA. With 3 bases clipped from V and 0 bases from J, the junction kept 4 bases outside the gene matches. This chain's CDR3 is CASSFTRGHSGNTIYF. CDR3 DNA sequence: TGTGCCAGCAGCTTCACCAGGGGGCACTCTGGAAACACCATATATTTT.

The J gene is TRBJ2-7, the V gene TRBV7-9; no reliable D call. The germline V and J ends were trimmed by 5 bases and 5 bases, with 7 bases remaining between them. CDR1 is SEHNR and CDR2 is FQNEAQ in the germline V gene (reference sequence). The CDR3 has 11 amino acids. In DNA form, the CDR3 reads TGTGCCAGCAGCGCCCTCGACGAGCAGTACTTC. Amino acids: CASSALDEQYF.

Regarding this clone: Other nucleotide sequences in the sample specify the same CDR3. The rearrangement links TRBV7-2 to TRBJ2-7; 11 bases fit TRBD2. V lost 7 bases, J lost 1 base, and 6 bases stayed unmatched. Germline V gene data show CDR1 as SGHTA and CDR2 as FQGNSA. The CDR3 spans 15 residues. The CDR3, as DNA: TGTGCCAGCACGTGGCGGACTAGCGGGTCCTACGAGCAGTACTTC. Protein: CASTWRTSGSYEQYF.

This clone came up a few times. The rearrangement uses TRBV9 and TRBJ1-1; 8 positions agree with TRBD1. Per germline, CDR1 SGDLS and CDR2 YYNGEE. This CDR3 spans 15 amino acids. V lost 0 bases, J lost 4 bases, and 5 bases stayed unmatched. CDR3 sequence reads: CASSVGDRSATEAFF. CDR3 sequence (DNA): TGTGCCAGCAGCGTAGGGGACAGGTCGGCCACTGAAGCTTTCTTT.

This chain links TRBV28 with TRBJ2-2, with TRBD2 as a possible D gene (5 bases). Per the germline V gene, CDR1 is MDHEN and CDR2 is SYDVKM. The CDR3 covers 15 residues. Trimming pared 11 bases from V and 0 bases from J, leaving 16 bases between. The CDR3 sequence is CALKEAGANTGELFF. The CDR3 DNA follows: TGTGCCCTCAAGGAGGCTGGCGCGAACACCGGGGAGCTGTTTTTT.

V usage is TRBV6-5 and J usage is TRBJ2-1, with D perhaps matching TRBD2 (6 bases). The CDR3 extends over 11 amino acids. Trimming stripped 2 bases from V and 13 bases from J, with 9 bases between. CDR1 and CDR2 (germline): MNHEY, SVGAGI. CDR3 residues: CASSYRETQFF. The CDR3 DNA sequence: TGTGCCAGCAGTTACCGGGAGACACAGTTCTTC.